This is a list of T cell receptor beta chains from one sample in a study of blood T cell repertoires in COVID-19. Generated by immunoSEQ multiplex PCR, the TCRdb table keeps only in-frame clones and is missing some. The repertoire includes more than 90,000 clones, roughly 85% of them detected once, and 1.5% to 2% sits in the top ten. Sequencing input: peripheral blood. Every receptor here comes from a woman aged 70-85 years with active or convalescent COVID-19. CDR3s include the opening cysteine and the closing phenylalanine or tryptophan. A D gene is named only where the DNA matches it firmly. Clone size is given for some rows only: seen once, a few or many times, or a class if the clone is expanded.

d_gene: -
v_gene: TRBV2
j_gene: TRBJ2-5
abundance: -
CDR3nt: TGTGCCACCATCGGGGACACCAAAGAGACCCAGTACTTC
CDR3aa: CATIGDTKETQYF

d_gene: TRBD2
v_gene: TRBV14
j_gene: TRBJ2-3
abundance: -
CDR3nt: TGTGCCAGCAGTCCCTTAGCGGGGCCGTTGACAGATACGCAGTATTTT
CDR3aa: CASSPLAGPLTDTQYF

d_gene: -
v_gene: TRBV7-2
j_gene: TRBJ2-2
abundance: -
CDR3nt: TGTGCCAGCAGCTTAGGGGGTAGCGGAAGAGTCGGGACCGGGGAGCTGTTTTTT
CDR3aa: CASSLGGSGRVGTGELFF

d_gene: -
v_gene: TRBV5-1
j_gene: TRBJ1-1
abundance: -
CDR3nt: TGCGCCAGCAGCTTGAAGCAGGGATTGAACACTGAAGCTTTCTTT
CDR3aa: CASSLKQGLNTEAFF

d_gene: TRBD1
v_gene: TRBV28
j_gene: TRBJ2-3
abundance: -
CDR3nt: TGTGCCAGCAGTGCAGGACAGGGGAGGCATTTTCGCGGTACGCAGTATTTT
CDR3aa: CASSAGQGRHFRGTQYF

d_gene: -
v_gene: TRBV19
j_gene: TRBJ2-3
abundance: -
CDR3nt: TGTGCCAGTAGCCCCCTGGGAGGGGGTAGGGATACGCAGTATTTT
CDR3aa: CASSPLGGGRDTQYF

d_gene: -
v_gene: TRBV5-4
j_gene: TRBJ2-7
abundance: -
CDR3nt: TGTGCCAGCAGCCGGGATTCGAGCTCCTACGAGCAGTACTTC
CDR3aa: CASSRDSSSYEQYF

d_gene: TRBD1
v_gene: TRBV6-1
j_gene: TRBJ1-1
abundance: -
CDR3nt: TGTGCCAGCAGTGAAGCGAGGACAGGGTGGATTACTGAAGCTTTCTTT
CDR3aa: CASSEARTGWITEAFF

d_gene: -
v_gene: TRBV2
j_gene: TRBJ2-3
abundance: few
CDR3nt: TGTGCCAGCAGTGAAGGGGCAGGGCGCACAGATACGCAGTATTTT
CDR3aa: CASSEGAGRTDTQYF

d_gene: TRBD2
v_gene: TRBV6-5
j_gene: TRBJ2-5
abundance: -
CDR3nt: TGTGCCAGCAGGCGACTAGCGGGAGTTGGAGAGACCCAGTACTTC
CDR3aa: CASRRLAGVGETQYF

d_gene: TRBD1
v_gene: TRBV6-5
j_gene: TRBJ2-3
abundance: -
CDR3nt: TGTGCCAGCAGACTCGGGACAGGGGGCCCAGATACGCAGTATTTT
CDR3aa: CASRLGTGGPDTQYF

d_gene: TRBD1
v_gene: TRBV24-1
j_gene: TRBJ2-2
abundance: -
CDR3nt: TGTGCCACCAGTGTTGGACAGGGGGGCACCGGGGAGCTGTTTTTT
CDR3aa: CATSVGQGGTGELFF

d_gene: TRBD2
v_gene: TRBV6-4
j_gene: TRBJ2-1
abundance: -
CDR3nt: TGTGCCAGCAGTGAGAGCAGAACTAGCGGGAGTGATGAGCAGTTCTTC
CDR3aa: CASSESRTSGSDEQFF

d_gene: -
v_gene: TRBV13
j_gene: TRBJ1-2
abundance: -
CDR3nt: TGTGCCAGCAGCTTAGAGGCCAGGCCTTATGGCTACACCTTC
CDR3aa: CASSLEARPYGYTF

d_gene: TRBD2
v_gene: TRBV29-1
j_gene: TRBJ2-2
abundance: -
CDR3nt: TGCGCGGGGGGGACAAACCGGGAGCTGTTTTTT
CDR3aa: CAGGTNRELFF

d_gene: TRBD2
v_gene: TRBV19
j_gene: TRBJ2-1
abundance: -
CDR3nt: TGTGCCAGTAGTATAGATGGGACTAACTCCTACAATGAGCAGTTCTTC
CDR3aa: CASSIDGTNSYNEQFF

d_gene: -
v_gene: TRBV27
j_gene: TRBJ2-4
abundance: -
CDR3nt: TGTGCCAGCAGTTTGGGGCCTGCGAACATTCAGTACTTC
CDR3aa: CASSLGPANIQYF

d_gene: -
v_gene: TRBV29-1
j_gene: TRBJ2-5
abundance: few
CDR3nt: TGCAGCGTCGCAGACCCCGGAACACAGCAAGAGACCCAGTACTTC
CDR3aa: CSVADPGTQQETQYF

d_gene: -
v_gene: TRBV24-1
j_gene: TRBJ1-2
abundance: -
CDR3nt: TGTGCCACCAGTGATGGGGGGTTTAACTATGGCTACACCTTC
CDR3aa: CATSDGGFNYGYTF

d_gene: TRBD2
v_gene: TRBV4-3
j_gene: TRBJ2-1
abundance: -
CDR3nt: TGCGCCAGCAGCCAAGTAAACAGCGGGGGTGAGCAGTTCTTC
CDR3aa: CASSQVNSGGEQFF

d_gene: TRBD1
v_gene: TRBV12-3/TRBV12-4
j_gene: TRBJ2-7
abundance: -
CDR3nt: TGTGCCAGCAGCCCGGACAGGGTCTACGAGCAGTACTTC
CDR3aa: CASSPDRVYEQYF

d_gene: -
v_gene: TRBV5-4
j_gene: TRBJ1-1
abundance: -
CDR3nt: TGTGCCAGCAGCACTTGGACAGAGATAAACACTGAAGCTTTCTTT
CDR3aa: CASSTWTEINTEAFF

d_gene: TRBD1
v_gene: TRBV4-3
j_gene: TRBJ2-7
abundance: -
CDR3nt: TGCGCCAGCAGCCGATCGACAGGGGCCTCCTACGAGCAGTACTTC
CDR3aa: CASSRSTGASYEQYF

d_gene: TRBD2
v_gene: TRBV7-3
j_gene: TRBJ2-3
abundance: once
CDR3nt: TGTGCCAGCAGCTCGCCTCAGCGGGGCTCAGATACGCAGTATTTT
CDR3aa: CASSSPQRGSDTQYF

d_gene: -
v_gene: TRBV27
j_gene: TRBJ1-6
abundance: -
CDR3nt: TGTGCCAGCAGATGGACGGGGGAAAATTCACCCCTCCACTTT
CDR3aa: CASRWTGENSPLHF

d_gene: -
v_gene: TRBV19
j_gene: TRBJ1-5
abundance: -
CDR3nt: TGTGCCAGTAGTATGGGGAGGGATCAGCCCCAGCATTTT
CDR3aa: CASSMGRDQPQHF

d_gene: -
v_gene: TRBV7-2
j_gene: TRBJ2-5
abundance: -
CDR3nt: TGTGCCAGCAGCTTTTCATTTGGGCAAACCCAGTACTTC
CDR3aa: CASSFSFGQTQYF

d_gene: -
v_gene: TRBV5-4
j_gene: TRBJ1-1
abundance: -
CDR3nt: TGTGCCAGCAGCTCGACAGAGAACACTGAAGCTTTCTTT
CDR3aa: CASSSTENTEAFF

d_gene: -
v_gene: TRBV7-2
j_gene: TRBJ1-6
abundance: -
CDR3nt: TGTGCCAGCAGCTTAATGCAGAATTCACCCCTCCACTTT
CDR3aa: CASSLMQNSPLHF

d_gene: -
v_gene: TRBV7-2
j_gene: TRBJ2-7
abundance: -
CDR3nt: TGTGCCAGCAGCCGAGGTCCGGAAGATCAGCAGTACTTC
CDR3aa: CASSRGPEDQQYF

d_gene: TRBD1
v_gene: TRBV5-1
j_gene: TRBJ1-1
abundance: -
CDR3nt: TGCGCCAGCAGAGGGCAGGGGGCTGAGCGGAACACTGAAGCTTTCTTT
CDR3aa: CASRGQGAERNTEAFF

d_gene: -
v_gene: TRBV24-1
j_gene: TRBJ2-5
abundance: -
CDR3nt: TGTGCCACCAGTGAGCGGGTTCTGGGCAGGGAGACCCAGTACTTC
CDR3aa: CATSERVLGRETQYF

d_gene: TRBD2
v_gene: TRBV7-3
j_gene: TRBJ2-2
abundance: once
CDR3nt: TGTGCCAGCAGCATGGGACTAGCGGGCACCGGGGAGCTGTTTTTT
CDR3aa: CASSMGLAGTGELFF

d_gene: TRBD1
v_gene: TRBV6-6
j_gene: TRBJ2-7
abundance: few
CDR3nt: TGTGCCAGCGGGACAGGGGGCTACGAGCAGTACTTC
CDR3aa: CASGTGGYEQYF

d_gene: TRBD1
v_gene: TRBV29-1
j_gene: TRBJ2-4
abundance: -
CDR3nt: TGCAGTGTGACAGGGGCAAACATTCAGTACTTC
CDR3aa: CSVTGANIQYF

d_gene: -
v_gene: TRBV30
j_gene: TRBJ2-1
abundance: -
CDR3nt: TGTGCCTGGAGACAGGGAATGGTTGGGGCAAATGAGCAGTTCTTC
CDR3aa: CAWRQGMVGANEQFF

d_gene: -
v_gene: TRBV27
j_gene: TRBJ2-1
abundance: -
CDR3nt: TGTGCCAGCAGTTTATCGTCGGTTACTACATTTTCGGATGAGCAGTTCTTC
CDR3aa: CASSLSSVTTFSDEQFF

d_gene: TRBD1
v_gene: TRBV7-2
j_gene: TRBJ1-2
abundance: -
CDR3nt: TGTGCCAGCAGCTTAAGGACAGGGAAGCATCTCTACTATGGCTACACCTTC
CDR3aa: CASSLRTGKHLYYGYTF